This T cell receptor beta chain was captured in a study of CD8 T cells in Susac syndrome. RNA totalling roughly 0.5 to 1 ug underwent reverse transcription with random hexamers. In TCRdb, the immunoSEQ multiplex PCR reads were re-called with MiXCR into one record per CDR3 protein. The sample holds fewer than 150,000 distinct CDR3 sequences, about 93% seen once. Germline V gene data show CDR1 as MNHEY and CDR2 as SMNVEV (reference sequence). The CDR3 contains 17 residues. With V trimmed by 4 bases and J by 4 bases, 11 bases remained unmatched. The chain employs TRBV27 and TRBJ2-1; 9 bases fit TRBD2. The sequence came from a human donor with multiple sclerosis. The sequenced sample consisted of CD8+ T cells from PBMCs. The CDR3 here is CASSYVGGRDWYNEQFF. The CDR3 region has the DNA TGTGCCAGCAGTTACGTGGGCGGGAGGGACTGGTACAATGAGCAGTTCTTC.